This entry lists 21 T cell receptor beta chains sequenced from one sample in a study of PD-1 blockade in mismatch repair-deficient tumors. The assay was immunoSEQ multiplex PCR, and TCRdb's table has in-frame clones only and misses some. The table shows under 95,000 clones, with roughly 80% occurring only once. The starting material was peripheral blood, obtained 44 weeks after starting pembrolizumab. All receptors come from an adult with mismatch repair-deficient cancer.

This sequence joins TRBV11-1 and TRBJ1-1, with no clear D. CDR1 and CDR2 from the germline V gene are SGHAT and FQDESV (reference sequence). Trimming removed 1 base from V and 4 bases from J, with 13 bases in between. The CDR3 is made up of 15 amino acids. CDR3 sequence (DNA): TGTGCCAGCAGCTTAGGTTTCGGGTCCCGCACTGAAGCTTTCTTT. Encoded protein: CASSLGFGSRTEAFF.

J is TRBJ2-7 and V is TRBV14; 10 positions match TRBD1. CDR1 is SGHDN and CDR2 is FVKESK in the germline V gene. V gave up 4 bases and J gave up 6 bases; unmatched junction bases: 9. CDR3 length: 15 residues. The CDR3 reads CASSPHGTGDREQYF. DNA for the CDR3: TGTGCCAGCAGCCCCCACGGGACAGGGGACCGCGAGCAGTACTTC. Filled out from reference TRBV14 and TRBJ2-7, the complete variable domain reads EAGVTQFPSHSVIEKGQTVTLRCDPISGHDNLYWYRRVMGKEIKFLLHFVKESKQDESGMPNNRFLAERTGGTYSTLKVQPAELEDSGVYFCASSPHGTGDREQYFGPGTRLTVT.

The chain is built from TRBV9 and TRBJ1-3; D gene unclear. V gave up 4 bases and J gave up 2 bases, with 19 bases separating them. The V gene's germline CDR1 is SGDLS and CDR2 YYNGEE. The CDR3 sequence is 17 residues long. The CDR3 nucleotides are TGTGCCAGCAGCCTCTGGGCCCAACACTCCCCTGGAAACACCATATATTTT. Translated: CASSLWAQHSPGNTIYF.

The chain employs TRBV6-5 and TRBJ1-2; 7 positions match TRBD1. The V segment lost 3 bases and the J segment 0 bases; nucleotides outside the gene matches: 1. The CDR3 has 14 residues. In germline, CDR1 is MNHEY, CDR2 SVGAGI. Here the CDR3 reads CASSYGQANYGYTF. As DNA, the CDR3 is TGTGCCAGCAGTTATGGACAGGCTAACTATGGCTACACCTTC.

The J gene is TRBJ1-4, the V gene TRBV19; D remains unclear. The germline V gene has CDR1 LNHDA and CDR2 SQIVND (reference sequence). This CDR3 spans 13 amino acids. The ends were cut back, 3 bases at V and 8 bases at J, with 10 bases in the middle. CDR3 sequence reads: CASSILRGEKLFF. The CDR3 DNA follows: TGTGCCAGTAGTATTTTGAGAGGGGAAAAACTGTTTTTT.

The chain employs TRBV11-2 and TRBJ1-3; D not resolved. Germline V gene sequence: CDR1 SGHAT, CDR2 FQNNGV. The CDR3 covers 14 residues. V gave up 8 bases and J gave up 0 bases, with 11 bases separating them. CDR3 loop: CASASGFSGNTIYF. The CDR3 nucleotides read TGTGCCAGCGCTTCGGGATTCTCTGGAAACACCATATATTTT.

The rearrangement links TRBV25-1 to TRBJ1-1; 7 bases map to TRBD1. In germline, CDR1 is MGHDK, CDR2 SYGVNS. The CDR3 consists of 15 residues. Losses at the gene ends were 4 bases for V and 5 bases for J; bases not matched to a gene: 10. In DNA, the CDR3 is TGTGCCAGCAGTGGACAGGGATGGGGAGCGACTGAAGCTTTCTTT. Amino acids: CASSGQGWGATEAFF.

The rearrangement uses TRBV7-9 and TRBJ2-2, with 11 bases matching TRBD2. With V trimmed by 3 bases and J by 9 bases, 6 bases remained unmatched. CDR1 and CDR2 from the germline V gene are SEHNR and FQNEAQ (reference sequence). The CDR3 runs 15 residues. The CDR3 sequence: CASSLVAGGPRELFF. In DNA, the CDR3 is TGTGCCAGCAGCTTGGTAGCGGGAGGGCCCCGGGAGCTGTTTTTT.

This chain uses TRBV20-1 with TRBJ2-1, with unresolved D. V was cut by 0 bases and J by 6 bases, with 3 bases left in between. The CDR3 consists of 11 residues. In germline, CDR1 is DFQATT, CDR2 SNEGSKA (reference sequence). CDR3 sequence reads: CSAREGNEQFF. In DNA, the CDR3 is TGCAGTGCTAGAGAGGGCAATGAGCAGTTCTTC.

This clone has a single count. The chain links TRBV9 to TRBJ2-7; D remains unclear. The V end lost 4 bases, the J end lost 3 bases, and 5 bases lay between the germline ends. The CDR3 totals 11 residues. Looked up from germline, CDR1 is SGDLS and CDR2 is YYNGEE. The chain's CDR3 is CASSPHYEQYF. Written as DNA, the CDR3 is TGTGCCAGCAGCCCTCACTACGAGCAGTACTTC.

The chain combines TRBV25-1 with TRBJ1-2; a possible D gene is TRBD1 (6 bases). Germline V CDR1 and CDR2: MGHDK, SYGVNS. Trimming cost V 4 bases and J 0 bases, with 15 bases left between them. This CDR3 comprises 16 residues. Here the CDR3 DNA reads TGTGCCAGCAGTGGGGAGACAGGCCCCTCTAACTATGGCTACACCTTC. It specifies CASSGETGPSNYGYTF.

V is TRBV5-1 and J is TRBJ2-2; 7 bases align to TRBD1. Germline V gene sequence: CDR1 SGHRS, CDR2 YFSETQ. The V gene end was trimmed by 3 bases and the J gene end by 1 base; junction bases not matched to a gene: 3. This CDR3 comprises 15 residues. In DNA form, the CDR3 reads TGCGCCAGCAGCTATGGACAGGAGAACACCGGGGAGCTGTTTTTT. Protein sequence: CASSYGQENTGELFF.

The CDR3 DNA reads TGTGCCAGCAGTTACCATGGATCCTCCTACGAGCAGTACTTC. Translation: CASSYHGSSYEQYF. The chain couples TRBV6-5 to TRBJ2-7; no definite D call. Trimming cost V 2 bases and J 0 bases, with 8 bases left between them. Germline V gene lookup returns CDR1 MNHEY and CDR2 SVGAGI. The CDR3 loop spans 14 amino acids.

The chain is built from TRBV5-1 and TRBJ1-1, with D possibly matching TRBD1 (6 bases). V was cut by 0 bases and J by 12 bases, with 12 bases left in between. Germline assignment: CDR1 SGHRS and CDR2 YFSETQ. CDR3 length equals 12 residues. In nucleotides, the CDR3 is TGCGCCAGCAGCTTGGAGGGGGAGTTGACTTTCTTT. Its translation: CASSLEGELTFF.

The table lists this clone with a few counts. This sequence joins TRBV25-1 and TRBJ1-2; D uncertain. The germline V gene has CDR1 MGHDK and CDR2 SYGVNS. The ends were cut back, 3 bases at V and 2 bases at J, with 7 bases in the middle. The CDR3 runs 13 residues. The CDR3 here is CASSEGRNYGYTF. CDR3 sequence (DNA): TGTGCCAGCAGTGAGGGGAGGAACTATGGCTACACCTTC.

CDR3 residues: CASSFLDFRGSYNEQFF. CDR3 DNA: TGTGCCAGCAGCTTCCTAGATTTTAGGGGCTCCTACAATGAGCAGTTCTTC. The rearrangement links TRBV5-6 to TRBJ2-1, with a tentative D call TRBD1 (5 bases). This CDR3 comprises 17 residues. CDR1 SGHDT and CDR2 YYEEEE come from the germline V gene. V lost 2 bases, J lost 0 bases, and 15 bases lay in between.

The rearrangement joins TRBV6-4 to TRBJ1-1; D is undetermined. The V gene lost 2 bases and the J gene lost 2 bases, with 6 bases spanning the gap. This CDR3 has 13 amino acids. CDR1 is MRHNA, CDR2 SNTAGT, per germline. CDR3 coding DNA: TGTGCCAGCAGTGACAGGGTAAACACTGAAGCTTTCTTT. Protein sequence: CASSDRVNTEAFF.

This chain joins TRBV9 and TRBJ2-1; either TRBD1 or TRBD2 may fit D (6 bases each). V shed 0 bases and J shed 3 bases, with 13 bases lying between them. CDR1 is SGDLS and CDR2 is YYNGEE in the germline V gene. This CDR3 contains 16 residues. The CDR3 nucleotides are TGTGCCAGCAGCGTAGAGGGGGGAGGACTCTACAATGAGCAGTTCTTC. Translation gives CASSVEGGGLYNEQFF. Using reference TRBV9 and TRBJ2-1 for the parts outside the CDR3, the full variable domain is DSGVTQTPKHLITATGQRVTLRCSPRSGDLSVYWYQQSLDQGLQFLIQYYNGEERAKGNILERFSAQQFPDLHSELNLSSLELGDSALYFCASSVEGGGLYNEQFFGPGTRLTVL.

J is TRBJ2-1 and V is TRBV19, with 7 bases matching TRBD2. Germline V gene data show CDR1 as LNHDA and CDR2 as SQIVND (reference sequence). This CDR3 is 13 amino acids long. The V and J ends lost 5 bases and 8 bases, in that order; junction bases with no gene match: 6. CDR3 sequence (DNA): TGTGCCAGTAGTGGGCGGGAGTTCGATGAGCAGTTCTTC. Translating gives CASSGREFDEQFF.

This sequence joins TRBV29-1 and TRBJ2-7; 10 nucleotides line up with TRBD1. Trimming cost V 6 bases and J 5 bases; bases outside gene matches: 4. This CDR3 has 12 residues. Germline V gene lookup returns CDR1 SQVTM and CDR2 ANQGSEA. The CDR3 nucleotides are TGCAGCGTGGGGGACAGGGGTAACGAGCAGTACTTC. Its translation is CSVGDRGNEQYF.

CDR3 DNA: TGTGCCTGGAGTGTACTTTTAGGGGAGAGGAACACTGAAGCTTTCTTT. The encoded protein is CAWSVLLGERNTEAFF. V and J are TRBV30 and TRBJ1-1, with a weak D call TRBD1 (5 bases). This CDR3 has 16 amino acids. Looked up from germline, CDR1 is GTSNPN and CDR2 is SVGIG (reference sequence). The V and J ends lost 0 bases and 1 base respectively, with 15 bases between them.